Shown below are 24 T cell receptor beta chains from a single sample sequenced in a study of blood T cell repertoires in COVID-19. Measured with immunoSEQ multiplex PCR; TCRdb has only the in-frame clones, and not every one. The sample has about 230,000 clones, around nine tenths seen once; the top ten hold 3.5% to 4%. The sample was PBMCs or T cells enriched from blood (not recorded which). The receptors derive from a woman aged 25 to 39 with acute COVID-19.

The V gene is TRBV18, the J gene TRBJ1-1, with TRBD1 identical over 7 bases. The CDR3 is 14 residues long. In germline, CDR1 is KGHSH, CDR2 LQKENI. The V segment lost 4 bases and the J segment 2 bases; nucleotides outside the gene matches: 4. The DNA of the CDR3 is TGTGCCAGCTCACAGAGGGACAGTAACACTGAAGCTTTCTTT. Its translation is CASSQRDSNTEAFF.

The chain combines TRBV11-2 with TRBJ2-5, with D possibly matching TRBD2 (5 bases). The V gene lost 5 bases and the J gene lost 5 bases, with 15 bases spanning the gap. The CDR3 consists of 14 residues. Germline-derived CDR1 and CDR2 are SGHAT and FQNNGV. This CDR3 reads CASSPGEGLETQYF. DNA of the CDR3: TGTGCCAGCAGCCCTGGAGAGGGCCTCGAGACCCAGTACTTC.

V and J are TRBV13 and TRBJ2-2; D possibly corresponds to TRBD2 (6 bases). Trimming shortened V by 2 bases and J by 0 bases, and 10 bases separated the two germline ends. CDR3 length equals 16 residues. The germline V gene has CDR1 PRHDT and CDR2 FYEKMQ (reference sequence). CDR3 in amino acids: CASSLFGGANTGELFF. CDR3 coding DNA: TGTGCCAGCAGCTTATTCGGCGGGGCGAACACCGGGGAGCTGTTTTTT.

The chain's CDR3 is CASSVEASGSTDTQYF. CDR3 DNA: TGTGCCAGCAGCGTAGAAGCTAGCGGAAGCACAGATACGCAGTATTTT. V and J are TRBV9 and TRBJ2-3; 7 bases line up with TRBD2. V gave up 0 bases and J gave up 0 bases; unmatched junction bases: 4. This CDR3 contains 16 residues. Germline CDR1 and CDR2: SGDLS and YYNGEE.

The V gene is TRBV3-1 (or the pseudogene TRBV3-2), the J gene TRBJ1-2; 7 nucleotides match TRBD1. The germline V gene has CDR1 LGHDT and CDR2 YNNKEL (reference sequence). Trimming took 1 base from V and 5 from J; bases not matched to a gene: 13. The CDR3 totals 17 residues. This chain's CDR3 is CASSQAPTRGVPYGYTF. The CDR3 coding sequence is TGTGCCAGCAGCCAAGCTCCAACCAGGGGGGTGCCTTATGGCTACACCTTC.

Notes on this clone: This same CDR3 is encoded by further DNA sequences in the sample. This chain joins TRBV18 and TRBJ2-7, with a possible D match to TRBD1 (6 bases). Germline CDR1 and CDR2: KGHSH and LQKENI. The CDR3 is made up of 13 amino acids. Deletions cut 6 bases from V and 2 bases from J, with 11 bases between. As DNA, the CDR3 is TGTGCCAGCTCGCCAGGGGCGCCCTACGAGCAGTACTTC. This gives the protein CASSPGAPYEQYF.

A single count supports this clone. V is TRBV28 and J is TRBJ2-7; TRBD2 aligns across 8 bases. Germline V gives CDR1 MDHEN, CDR2 SYDVKM. Trimming removed 5 bases from V and 5 bases from J; junction bases left unmatched: 8. This CDR3 has 14 amino acids. For the CDR3, the DNA is TGTGCCAGCAGTCCCGCGGGAGGCATCGACGAGCAGTACTTC. Amino acids: CASSPAGGIDEQYF.

V usage is TRBV11-2 and J usage is TRBJ2-2; TRBD2 matches 7 bases. Trimming removed 0 bases from V and 1 base from J; junction bases left unmatched: 11. CDR3 size: 19 residues. Per the germline V gene, CDR1 is SGHAT and CDR2 is FQNNGV. The CDR3 protein is CASSLEEEGLAGNTGELFF. CDR3 in DNA: TGTGCCAGCAGCTTAGAGGAGGAGGGTTTAGCGGGGAACACCGGGGAGCTGTTTTTT.

The rearrangement links TRBV20-1 to TRBJ1-4; D not certain. Trimming took off 3 bases at V and 0 bases at J, with 8 bases between the two ends. The germline V gene encodes CDR1 DFQATT and CDR2 SNEGSKA (reference sequence). There are 14 residues in the CDR3. CDR3 amino acids: CSASSGTTNEKLFF. The CDR3 DNA is TGCAGTGCTAGTTCGGGAACAACTAATGAAAAACTGTTTTTT.

V gene TRBV30 combines with J gene TRBJ2-1; D is perhaps TRBD2 (6 bases). This CDR3 is built from 12 residues. V dropped 5 bases and J dropped 8 bases, with 13 bases sitting between them. Germline CDR1 reads GTSNPN; CDR2 reads SVGIG (reference sequence). The chain's CDR3 is CAWGTRGYEQFF. The CDR3, as DNA: TGTGCCTGGGGGACTCGGGGTTATGAGCAGTTCTTC.

The V call is TRBV2, the J call TRBJ1-6; D uncertain. V lost 7 bases to trimming and J lost 0 bases, with 7 bases between them. The CDR3 runs to 14 residues. Germline values: CDR1 SNHLY, CDR2 FYNNEI. The CDR3 sequence: CASIGSSYNSPLHF. CDR3 DNA: TGTGCCAGCATAGGGAGCTCCTATAATTCACCCCTCCACTTT. Combining the CDR3 with reference TRBV2 and TRBJ1-6 gives the whole variable domain EPEVTQTPSHQVTQMGQEVILRCVPISNHLYFYWYRQILGQKVEFLVSFYNNEISEKSEIFDDQFSVERPDGSNFTLKIRSTKLEDSAMYFCASIGSSYNSPLHFGNGTRLTVT.

The chain carries TRBV5-1 and TRBJ1-1, with 9 bases matching TRBD1. Losses at the gene ends were 0 bases for V and 6 bases for J; bases not matched to a gene: 6. The CDR3 is made up of 15 amino acids. Germline V lookup: CDR1 SGHRS, CDR2 YFSETQ. CDR3 nucleotides: TGCGCCAGCAGCTTGGGACAGGGGGAGTTCGCTGAAGCTTTCTTT. This sequence encodes CASSLGQGEFAEAFF.

The gene calls are TRBV5-6 and TRBJ1-6; D is possibly TRBD1 (5 bases). V was shortened by 3 bases and J by 7 bases, with 8 bases between the two germline ends. The CDR3 has 13 residues. Germline CDR1 and CDR2: SGHDT and YYEEEE. The CDR3 DNA reads TGTGCCAGCAGCTCTCGACAGAATTCACCCCTCCACTTT. Translation: CASSSRQNSPLHF.

As for this clone: The junction shows a germline mismatch at one end, possibly a read error. The rearrangement uses TRBV27 and TRBJ2-3; TRBD1 agrees at 8 bases. CDR1 is MNHEY, CDR2 SMNVEV, per germline (reference sequence). The CDR3 runs 15 residues. DNA for the CDR3: TGTGCTAGCAGTTTACAGGGGGACGACACAGATACGCAGTATTTT. Translation gives CASSLQGDDTDTQYF.

There are a few counts of this clone. The V call is TRBV30, the J call TRBJ2-1, with D hard to call. The germline V gene encodes CDR1 GTSNPN and CDR2 SVGIG (reference sequence). The length of the CDR3 is 14 residues. Trimming stripped 0 bases from V and 5 bases from J, with 11 bases between. CDR3 coding DNA: TGTGCCTGGAGTGTACGAAACTTTAACAATGAGCAGTTCTTC. As protein: CAWSVRNFNNEQFF.

In this sample, this clone turned up once. This chain connects TRBV6-1 to TRBJ1-1; no clear D. Trimming removed 2 bases at V and 1 base at J, with 8 bases between. This CDR3 has 14 amino acids. Germline V CDR1 and CDR2: MNHNS, SASEGT. The CDR3 DNA is TGTGCCAGCAGTGAAACAGACGCGAACACTGAAGCTTTCTTT. Residues: CASSETDANTEAFF.

The chain couples TRBV5-1 to TRBJ1-1; D gene uncertain. V was clipped by 1 base and J by 5 bases, with 9 bases between them. The CDR3 loop spans 13 amino acids. Per germline, CDR1 SGHRS and CDR2 YFSETQ. The CDR3 sequence: CASSLYEGTEAFF. The CDR3 nucleotides read TGCGCCAGCAGCTTGTACGAGGGTACTGAAGCTTTCTTT.

The chain combines TRBV30 with TRBJ2-7; tentative D call: TRBD2 (6 bases). CDR3 length: 12 amino acids. Trimming took 0 bases from V and 6 from J, leaving 9 bases between them. Germline V gene data show CDR1 as GTSNPN and CDR2 as SVGIG (reference sequence). CDR3 protein: CAWSVGGIEQYF. CDR3 DNA sequence: TGTGCCTGGAGTGTCGGAGGGATCGAGCAGTACTTC.

The chain recombines TRBV6-5 with TRBJ1-5, with 7 bases that match TRBD1. This CDR3 contains 14 residues. J gave up 0 bases and V 7 bases, and 3 bases lay outside the gene matches. The germline V gene has CDR1 MNHEY and CDR2 SVGAGI. The CDR3 nucleotides read TGTGCCAGCACAGGGGGGTATAGCAATCAGCCCCAGCATTTT. Amino acid sequence: CASTGGYSNQPQHF.

The chain links TRBV7-8 to TRBJ1-1; TRBD1 might be the D (6 bases). There are 15 residues in the CDR3. With 5 bases removed from V and 4 bases from J, the gap between germline ends came to 17 bases. Germline lookup yields CDR1 SGHVS and CDR2 FQNEAQ. CDR3 DNA: TGTGCCAGCAGCCTATCGACAGGTCGTCTCACTGAAGCTTTCTTT. Translated, it gives CASSLSTGRLTEAFF.

This clone was observed a few times. The chain combines TRBV29-1 with TRBJ1-1; the match to TRBD1 covers 8 bases. Per germline, CDR1 SQVTM and CDR2 ANQGSEA. The CDR3 has 13 amino acids. With 7 bases clipped from V and 3 bases from J, the junction kept 7 bases outside the gene matches. The CDR3 sequence: CSARQGQYTEAFF. In DNA form, the CDR3 reads TGCAGCGCTAGACAGGGGCAGTACACTGAAGCTTTCTTT.

This chain links TRBV28 with TRBJ1-1; D uncertain. The germline V and J ends were trimmed by 6 bases and 8 bases, with 10 bases remaining between them. This CDR3 is built from 11 residues. From germline, CDR1 is MDHEN and CDR2 SYDVKM. The CDR3 DNA follows: TGTGCCAGCAGAAACTCTCTCGAAGCTTTCTTT. This encodes CASRNSLEAFF.

J is TRBJ2-5 and V is TRBV5-5, with 12 bases fitting TRBD1. Trimming at V came to 5 bases and at J to 2 bases, leaving 7 bases not matched to a gene. Looked up from germline, CDR1 is SGHKS and CDR2 is YYEKEE (reference sequence). This CDR3 region has 16 residues. Here the CDR3 DNA reads TGTGCCAGCAGTCCCGGGACAGGGGGCAAACAAGAGACCCAGTACTTC. It codes for CASSPGTGGKQETQYF.

The table lists this clone with a few counts. J is TRBJ1-2 and V is TRBV13; D may be TRBD1 (5 bases). V was clipped by 5 bases and J by 8 bases, with 18 bases between them. CDR1 is PRHDT, CDR2 FYEKMQ, per germline (reference sequence). The CDR3 consists of 14 residues. The CDR3: CASSSNDRHYGYTF. The CDR3 nucleotides are TGTGCCAGCAGCAGCAATGACAGACATTACGGCTACACCTTC. The whole variable domain, remainder taken from reference TRBV13 and TRBJ1-2, is AAGVIQSPRHLIKEKRETATLKCYPIPRHDTVYWYQQGPGQDPQFLISFYEKMQSDKGSIPDRFSAQQFSDYHSELNMSSLELGDSALYFCASSSNDRHYGYTFGSGTRLTVV.